Listed here are 9 T cell receptor beta chains from one sample, sequenced in a study of long-term antiretroviral therapy in people with HIV. Sequencing relied on immunoSEQ assay v3.0, run at survey level. The protocol was immunoSEQ multiplex PCR, while the TCRdb copy is restricted to in-frame clones and leaves out a portion. The sample records around 34,000 clones, around 85% being singletons. Specimen: unsorted PBMCs, collected 1.5 years after starting antiretroviral therapy. These receptors all stem from a young man with HIV.

This clone was counted a few times. The CDR3 ends on some other residue instead of the conserved phenylalanine or tryptophan, so this is likely a read error. No DNA is shown, since the ends of the CDR3 on it are uncertain; the CDR3 is the one TCRdb lists. The J gene is TRBJ2-7, the V gene TRBV25-1. The CDR3 adds up to 10 amino acids, both ends counted. Per the germline V gene, CDR1 is MGHDK and CDR2 is SYGVNS. This chain's CDR3 is CASPQLGGVL.

The genes are TRBV6-5 and TRBJ2-7, with 15 nucleotides matching TRBD2. CDR3 length equals 15 residues. Trimming removed 5 bases from V and 6 bases from J; junction bases left unmatched: 5. Germline-derived CDR1 and CDR2 are MNHEY and SVGAGI. CDR3 nucleotide sequence: TGTGCCAGCAGTCCAAGGACTAGCGGGAGGGTCGAGCAGTACTTC. Protein: CASSPRTSGRVEQYF.

This chain uses TRBV5-4 with TRBJ1-4, with TRBD1 as a possible D gene (5 bases). The V end was cut by 1 base, the J end by 8 bases, with 9 bases between. CDR1 SGHNT and CDR2 YYREEE come from the germline V gene (reference sequence). The CDR3 spans 13 residues. This CDR3 is CASSLPGGEKLFF. CDR3 nucleotide sequence: TGTGCCAGCAGCTTGCCCGGGGGAGAAAAACTGTTTTTT.

The chain joins TRBV6-1 to TRBJ2-7; 9 bases match TRBD2. The J segment lost 3 bases and the V segment lost 10 bases, leaving 7 bases of the junction unmatched. This CDR3 is 13 amino acids long. The V gene's germline CDR1 is MNHNS and CDR2 SASEGT. The CDR3 sequence: CATKREAIYEQYF. The CDR3 DNA sequence: TGTGCCACCAAGCGGGAGGCGATCTACGAGCAGTACTTC.

This chain connects TRBV7-8 to TRBJ2-1; D gene uncertain. The CDR3 runs to 15 residues. The V gene lost 4 bases and the J gene lost 4 bases, with 14 bases spanning the gap. The V gene's germline CDR1 is SGHVS and CDR2 FQNEAQ. The CDR3 DNA reads TGTGCCAGCAGCTCCGACACCCCCGCGTACAATGAGCAGTTCTTC. This sequence encodes CASSSDTPAYNEQFF.

This clone was counted a few times. The chain combines TRBV29-1 with TRBJ2-3; TRBD1 aligns across 7 bases. Germline trimming cut 7 bases from V and 4 bases from J; bases unmatched to any gene: 17. CDR3 length: 16 amino acids. Germline V CDR1 and CDR2: SQVTM, ANQGSEA. Here the CDR3 reads CSANSGTVKRADTQYF. In nucleotides, the CDR3 is TGCAGCGCAAACTCCGGGACAGTAAAAAGGGCAGATACGCAGTATTTT.

The chain links TRBV4-3 to TRBJ2-7; 11 positions match TRBD1. The J segment lost 0 bases and the V segment lost 4 bases, leaving 2 bases of the junction unmatched. CDR1 and CDR2 (germline): LGHNA, YSLEER. The CDR3 is 15 residues long. This CDR3 reads CASSPGQGASYEQYF. CDR3 sequence (DNA): TGCGCCAGCAGCCCAGGACAGGGGGCCTCCTACGAGCAGTACTTC.

The rearrangement joins TRBV25-1 to TRBJ2-1, with D possibly TRBD1 on 6 matching bases. Germline V CDR1 and CDR2: MGHDK, SYGVNS. Trimming cost V 5 bases and J 1 base, with 6 bases left between them. This CDR3 region has 13 residues. CDR3 sequence: CASSQGSYNEQFF. The DNA of the CDR3 is TGTGCCAGCAGTCAGGGGTCCTACAATGAGCAGTTCTTC.

This chain links TRBV25-1 with TRBJ2-7, with 10 bases fitting TRBD1. From germline, CDR1 is MGHDK and CDR2 SYGVNS. This CDR3 has 15 amino acids. J lost 5 bases, V lost 6 bases, and 10 bases had no gene match. CDR3 amino acids: CASRDTGTGAHEQYF. DNA for the CDR3: TGTGCCAGCAGAGACACCGGGACAGGGGCCCACGAGCAGTACTTC.